This record covers a single T cell receptor (beta chain). This entry comes from a study of shared clonotypes between healthy human individuals. Using immunoSEQ multiplex PCR, the repertoire was profiled, and TCRdb retains in-frame clones only, with some absent. The table lists about 2.1 million clones, about 93% of them singletons, with 1.5% to 2% in the top ten. CD45RO negativity and positive selection for CCR7 defined naive CD8 cells, a population that excluded terminally differentiated effector memory CD45RA+ cells. Trimming removed 10 bases at V and 7 bases at J, with 21 bases between. The V gene's germline CDR1 is SGHDT and CDR2 YYEEEE. CDR3 length: 14 amino acids.

The gene calls are TRBV5-6 and TRBJ1-5; weak D call: TRBD1 (6 bases). This receptor was taken from a man younger than 35 in good health. Some clones in this sample may be carry-over from other donors' samples. The specimen was naive CD8+ T cells from PBMCs. CDR3 sequence (DNA): TGTGCCCCCGGGGGCCCGCTACCTGAGCAGCCCCAGCATTTT. It translates to CAPGGPLPEQPQHF.